The 31 T cell receptor beta chains listed next were all sequenced from one sample in a study of blood T cell repertoires in COVID-19. The repertoire was sequenced with immunoSEQ multiplex PCR; TCRdb's copy has only in-frame clones and lacks some. The sample holds 150,000 to 190,000 clones, 84% seen once. The sequenced sample consisted of PBMCs or T cells enriched from blood (not recorded which). These receptors originate from a man aged 50-60 years who had recovered from COVID-19.

This chain joins TRBV6-1 and TRBJ2-2; 8 bases line up with TRBD1. The CDR3 runs to 18 residues. CDR1 MNHNS and CDR2 SASEGT come from the germline V gene. Trimming removed 3 bases from V and 0 bases from J; junction bases left unmatched: 9. The CDR3 DNA reads as TGTGCCAGCAGTGATGGGACAGGCTGGAACGCGAACACCGGGGAGCTGTTTTTT. This translates into CASSDGTGWNANTGELFF.

This sequence joins TRBV3-1 (or the pseudogene TRBV3-2) and TRBJ2-5; 10 positions agree with TRBD1. Trimming cost V 4 bases and J 5 bases; bases outside gene matches: 7. Looked up from germline, CDR1 is LGHDT and CDR2 is YNNKEL (reference sequence). The CDR3 consists of 15 residues. CDR3 sequence reads: CASSPDRGLRETQYF. In nucleotides, the CDR3 is TGTGCCAGCAGCCCCGACAGGGGGCTGAGGGAGACCCAGTACTTC.

The V gene is TRBV7-2, the J gene TRBJ2-7, with D unclear. The CDR3 consists of 11 residues. The V gene's germline CDR1 is SGHTA and CDR2 FQGNSA. Deletions cut 1 base from V and 5 bases from J, with 3 bases between. Here the CDR3 reads CASSLVDEQYF. CDR3 DNA: TGTGCCAGCAGCTTAGTCGACGAGCAGTACTTC.

This chain connects TRBV19 to TRBJ1-1, with D possibly being TRBD1 (6 bases). Trimming cost V 6 bases and J 2 bases, with 13 bases left between them. The length of the CDR3 is 14 residues. Germline loops: CDR1 LNHDA, CDR2 SQIVND (reference sequence). CDR3 DNA sequence: TGTGCCAGTAGGGCCAGACAGGATAACACTGAAGCTTTCTTT. Amino acids: CASRARQDNTEAFF.

The chain recombines TRBV6-2 or TRBV6-3 with TRBJ1-1; D possibly corresponds to TRBD1 (6 bases). V lost 2 bases and J 0 bases, leaving 13 bases between the germline ends. Germline CDR1 is MNHEY and CDR2 is SVGEGT. The CDR3 has 16 residues. The CDR3 loop is CASSYTPDRLNTEAFF. In DNA, the CDR3 is TGTGCCAGCAGTTACACTCCGGACAGATTGAACACTGAAGCTTTCTTT.

The V gene is TRBV2, the J gene TRBJ1-1; 11 bases agree with TRBD1. Germline V gives CDR1 SNHLY, CDR2 FYNNEI. The CDR3 has 14 residues. V lost 4 bases to trimming and J lost 5 bases; unmatched junction nucleotides: 3. CDR3 in amino acids: CASSGGQGATEAFF. The CDR3 DNA reads TGTGCCAGCAGTGGTGGACAGGGGGCTACTGAAGCTTTCTTT.

This chain uses TRBV6-2 or TRBV6-3 with TRBJ1-2, with D tentatively TRBD1 (5 bases). Germline values: CDR1 MNHEY, CDR2 SVGEGT. Trimming cost V 6 bases and J 4 bases, with 15 bases left between them. The CDR3 extends over 14 amino acids. CDR3 DNA: TGTGCCAGCAGCCCCGACAGCCCTTCCTATGGCTACACCTTC. It yields the protein CASSPDSPSYGYTF.

The chain employs TRBV15 and TRBJ1-5; 9 bases agree with TRBD1. The CDR3 is made up of 16 amino acids. CDR1 and CDR2 from the germline V gene are LNHNV and YYDKDF (reference sequence). V lost 3 bases, J lost 0 bases, and 3 bases stayed unmatched. CDR3 DNA: TGTGCCACCAGCAGGAGACAGGGGGGTAGCAATCAGCCCCAGCATTTT. Its protein is CATSRRQGGSNQPQHF.

The chain combines TRBV7-2 with TRBJ2-3, with TRBD2 identical over 8 bases. Germline lookup yields CDR1 SGHTA and CDR2 FQGNSA. Losses at the gene ends were 7 bases for V and 6 bases for J; bases not matched to a gene: 12. There are 15 residues in the CDR3. The CDR3 is CASTTQPAGDDTQYF. In nucleotides, the CDR3 is TGTGCCAGCACCACCCAGCCAGCGGGGGATGATACGCAGTATTTT.

The V call is TRBV6-5, the J call TRBJ1-1; maybe TRBD1 (6 bases). CDR3 length equals 13 residues. In germline, CDR1 is MNHEY, CDR2 SVGAGI. Trimming cost V 10 bases and J 7 bases, with 19 bases left between them. CDR3 protein: CATTWGHTNEAFF. CDR3 nucleotide sequence: TGTGCCACCACGTGGGGGCATACGAATGAAGCTTTCTTT.

This rearrangement joins TRBV19 to TRBJ1-2; TRBD1 matches 9 bases. Trimming at V came to 7 bases and at J to 5 bases, leaving 14 bases not matched to a gene. The CDR3 has 16 residues. Germline V gives CDR1 LNHDA, CDR2 SQIVND (reference sequence). The CDR3 region is CASMGQGGNGVYGYTF. The CDR3 DNA is TGTGCCAGTATGGGACAGGGTGGAAATGGAGTGTATGGCTACACCTTC.

This sequence joins TRBV7-2 and TRBJ2-7; D is possibly TRBD1 (5 bases). The CDR3 has 15 residues. The V gene's germline CDR1 is SGHTA and CDR2 FQGNSA. V was cut by 0 bases and J by 1 base, with 10 bases left in between. The CDR3 reads CASSLAVQGSYEQYF. In DNA, the CDR3 is TGTGCCAGCAGCTTAGCGGTCCAGGGATCCTACGAGCAGTACTTC.

This rearrangement joins TRBV6-2 or TRBV6-3 to TRBJ2-1; a weak D match, TRBD2 (6 bases). Trimming removed 2 bases at V and 7 bases at J, with 9 bases between. Germline loops: CDR1 MNHEY, CDR2 SVGEGT. This CDR3 has 13 amino acids. The CDR3 sequence is CASSYRTTNEQFF. As DNA, the CDR3 is TGTGCCAGCAGTTACCGGACTACTAATGAGCAGTTCTTC.

This clone showed up just once. The chain uses TRBV6-5 and TRBJ2-5, with a possible D match to TRBD1 (6 bases). The germline V gene encodes CDR1 MNHEY and CDR2 SVGAGI. V was shortened by 4 bases and J by 4 bases, with 10 bases between the two germline ends. The CDR3 is 13 residues long. CDR3 sequence (DNA): TGTGCCAGCAGTTCCTTACAGGGAGAGACCCAGTACTTC. The encoded protein is CASSSLQGETQYF.

This chain links TRBV14 with TRBJ1-2; TRBD1 matches 7 bases. The germline V gene has CDR1 SGHDN and CDR2 FVKESK. With V trimmed by 1 base and J by 3 bases, 8 bases remained unmatched. The CDR3 is 16 residues long. The CDR3 sequence: CASSQAYRGSYYGYTF. For the CDR3, the DNA is TGTGCCAGCAGCCAAGCTTACAGGGGTAGCTACTATGGCTACACCTTC.

V gene TRBV2 combines with J gene TRBJ2-5; possible D gene TRBD2, 5 bases. Germline CDR1 SNHLY, CDR2 FYNNEI. CDR3 size: 15 residues. The V and J ends lost 8 bases and 3 bases respectively, with 19 bases between them. This chain's CDR3 is CASGQGLTAKETQYF. For the CDR3, the DNA is TGTGCCAGCGGCCAAGGACTTACAGCTAAAGAGACCCAGTACTTC.

The chain recombines TRBV19 with TRBJ2-1; D is uncertain. This CDR3 comprises 13 residues. Trimming cost V 3 bases and J 7 bases, with 10 bases left between them. From germline, CDR1 is LNHDA and CDR2 SQIVND (reference sequence). The CDR3 is CASSIQVRNEQFF. The CDR3 DNA follows: TGTGCCAGTAGTATCCAGGTGAGAAATGAGCAGTTCTTC.

The rearrangement joins TRBV12-5 to TRBJ1-3; TRBD1 matches at 8 bases. The trim removed 3 bases at V and 3 bases at J, leaving 10 bases unmatched. This CDR3 comprises 17 residues. Germline CDR1 and CDR2: LGHNT and FRNRAP. DNA for the CDR3: TGTGCTAGTGGTTTCCCTCCTGCGACAGGGGATGGAAACACCATATATTTT. It yields the protein CASGFPPATGDGNTIYF.

V and J are TRBV12-5 and TRBJ1-1; TRBD1 matches at 10 bases. CDR3 length equals 16 residues. V was pared by 3 bases and J by 4 bases, with 8 bases of the junction left unmatched. Germline V gives CDR1 LGHNT, CDR2 FRNRAP. CDR3 in DNA: TGTGCTAGTGGTTTTACCGGGACAGGGGACCCCACTGAAGCTTTCTTT. It translates to CASGFTGTGDPTEAFF.

The rearrangement links TRBV5-1 to TRBJ2-6; weak D call: TRBD1 (6 bases). Deletions cut 4 bases from V and 0 bases from J, with 11 bases between. The CDR3 length is 16 residues. CDR1 is SGHRS and CDR2 is YFSETQ in the germline V gene. CDR3 sequence reads: CASSLGHSSGANVLTF. In DNA, the CDR3 is TGCGCCAGCAGCCTGGGACACAGCTCTGGGGCCAACGTCCTGACTTTC.

The V gene is TRBV7-3, the J gene TRBJ2-5; 10 bases line up with TRBD1. This CDR3 is 17 amino acids long. The V and J ends lost 1 base and 4 bases, in that order; junction bases with no gene match: 9. Per the germline V gene, CDR1 is SGHTA and CDR2 is FQGTGA. CDR3 coding DNA: TGTGCCAGCAGCTTAAAGGGGCAGGACAGGGGGTCAGAGACCCAGTACTTC. Protein sequence: CASSLKGQDRGSETQYF.

In this sample, this clone turned up a few times. The V call is TRBV6-5, the J call TRBJ2-3, with D maybe TRBD1 (6 bases). Germline CDR1 reads MNHEY; CDR2 reads SVGAGI. Trimming took 4 bases from V and 3 from J, leaving 17 bases between them. CDR3 size: 16 residues. Here the CDR3 reads CASSSTGGRGTDTQYF. The CDR3 DNA reads as TGTGCCAGCAGTTCAACTGGTGGCAGGGGAACAGATACGCAGTATTTT.

The genes are TRBV29-1 and TRBJ2-1; D remains unclear. The CDR3 runs to 16 residues. V lost 0 bases and J 7 bases, leaving 19 bases between the germline ends. The germline gives CDR1 SQVTM, CDR2 ANQGSEA. The CDR3 region is CSVEDLTGSGKNEQFF. CDR3 bases: TGCAGCGTTGAAGACCTGACCGGGTCGGGTAAGAATGAGCAGTTCTTC.

This chain joins TRBV5-1 and TRBJ2-1, with 8 bases lining up with TRBD2. Trimming removed 4 bases from V and 4 bases from J; junction bases left unmatched: 4. Germline loops: CDR1 SGHRS, CDR2 YFSETQ. CDR3 length equals 14 residues. The CDR3 nucleotides read TGCGCCAGCAGCGGTAGCGGGGCTTACAATGAGCAGTTCTTC. This translates into CASSGSGAYNEQFF.

This clone showed up just once. This chain uses TRBV11-3 with TRBJ2-1; 7 nucleotides align to TRBD2. Looked up from germline, CDR1 is SGHNT and CDR2 is YENEEA. The junction had 7 bases not matched to a gene; V was cut back by 5 bases and J by 6 bases. CDR3 length: 14 residues. CDR3 in DNA: TGTGCCAGCAGCCCCCTGTCGGGGGGCAATGAGCAGTTCTTC. Protein sequence: CASSPLSGGNEQFF.

This chain uses TRBV4-3 with TRBJ2-7; 8 bases fit TRBD1. With 0 bases clipped from V and 5 bases from J, the junction kept 6 bases outside the gene matches. The CDR3 is 15 residues long. CDR1 is LGHNA, CDR2 YSLEER, per germline. The CDR3 loop reads CASSQDRGPWDEQYF. CDR3 DNA sequence: TGCGCCAGCAGCCAAGACAGGGGGCCGTGGGACGAGCAGTACTTC.

This chain joins TRBV19 and TRBJ2-3, with 9 nucleotides matching TRBD2. Looked up from germline, CDR1 is LNHDA and CDR2 is SQIVND (reference sequence). The CDR3 totals 15 residues. Trimming removed 3 bases from V and 6 bases from J; junction bases left unmatched: 7. The CDR3 sequence is CASSIQRGAVDTQYF. In nucleotides, the CDR3 is TGTGCCAGTAGTATTCAGCGGGGGGCGGTGGATACGCAGTATTTT.

This chain joins TRBV6-5 and TRBJ2-2, with D possibly TRBD2 on 5 matching bases. V lost 2 bases, J lost 4 bases, and 14 bases lay in between. Germline values: CDR1 MNHEY, CDR2 SVGAGI. The CDR3 is made up of 16 amino acids. This chain's CDR3 is CASSYPRGQTTGELFF. The CDR3 nucleotides read TGTGCCAGCAGTTACCCTCGAGGGCAAACCACCGGGGAGCTGTTTTTT.

This clone was seen only once. The DNA of the CDR3 is TGTGCCAGCAGTCCACAGGGGCCCCATAGCAATCAGCCCCAGCATTTT. Translated, it gives CASSPQGPHSNQPQHF. V and J are TRBV2 and TRBJ1-5; the match to TRBD1 covers 7 bases. The CDR3 loop spans 16 amino acids. Trimming at V came to 5 bases and at J to 0 bases, leaving 7 bases not matched to a gene. CDR1 SNHLY and CDR2 FYNNEI come from the germline V gene.

This sequence joins TRBV7-2 and TRBJ2-1; 7 nucleotides agree with TRBD1. Germline CDR1 SGHTA, CDR2 FQGNSA. The junction had 4 bases not matched to a gene; V was cut back by 1 base and J by 4 bases. The CDR3 contains 15 residues. CDR3 nucleotides: TGTGCCAGCAGCTTAGAACAGGGGTTATACAATGAGCAGTTCTTC. Translated: CASSLEQGLYNEQFF.

The chain uses TRBV2 and TRBJ2-7; D might be TRBD1 (6 bases). CDR3 size: 13 residues. Germline V gene data show CDR1 as SNHLY and CDR2 as FYNNEI. V lost 7 bases to trimming and J lost 4 bases, with 14 bases between them. In DNA, the CDR3 is TGTGCCAGCACCCAGGGGCCGGAGTACGAGCAGTACTTC. It encodes CASTQGPEYEQYF.